In this sample, the clone carrying this TCR beta chain turned up a few times. Its specificity is not known. The CDR3 is 13 amino acids. Germline V gene lookup returns CDR1 LNHNV and CDR2 YYDKDF (reference sequence). V lost 3 bases to trimming and J lost 2 bases, with 8 bases between them. This specimen belongs to a study of cytomegalovirus exposure and HLA in healthy donors. The study, taken as a whole, reports: Reportedly, diagnosis of cytomegalovirus status by the classifier showed high specificity and sensitivity. Usually a TCR sequence was rare, but some public TCRs were found in many donors. Among TCR beta chains, those listed as cytomegalovirus-associated numbered approximately 150.

Profiling relied on immunoSEQ multiplex PCR, and the TCRdb table lists in-frame clones only, not all of them. The table includes some 350,000 clones, about nine tenths detected once. The chain is built from TRBV15 and TRBJ2-7; possible D gene TRBD1, 6 bases. This TCR came from a woman in her twenties or thirties in good health and CMV-seropositive. The sample comprised PBMCs. The CDR3 nucleotides read TGTGCCACCAGCAGTGGACAGACCTACGAGCAGTACTTC. Protein sequence: CATSSGQTYEQYF.